This is a list of T cell receptor beta chains from one sample in a study of T cells after yellow fever vaccination. TCRdb independently ran MiXCR on the 5' RACE reads; one entry per CDR3 protein. The data show 610,000 or so distinct CDR3 sequences, with about 12% seen just once and about 15% held by the top ten. Sample: PBMCs, taken on the day of the yellow fever booster vaccination. The receptors were sampled from a man younger than 45 who received the YFV17D yellow fever vaccine. Each CDR3 is given with its conserved first and last residue. Fields, in order: V gene, clone size, J gene, D gene, CDR3 DNA, CDR3 protein. The D gene is left open where the match is weak. Not every row has a clone size; where given, it reads once, few, many or a size class.

>TRBV24-1|-|TRBJ2-1|-
TGTGCCACCAGGAACTACAATGAGCAGTTCTTC
CATRNYNEQFF
>TRBV6-1|many|TRBJ1-5|TRBD1
TGTGCCAGCAGTGGGACAGGGGGAAATCAGCCCCAGCATTTT
CASSGTGGNQPQHF
>TRBV6-5|few|TRBJ2-7|TRBD2
TGTGCCAGCGGGGAGACTAGCGGAGAGCAGTACTTC
CASGETSGEQYF
>TRBV10-2|-|TRBJ2-5|-
TGCGCCAGCAGGGGAGGACAATTCACGCAAGAGACCCAGTACTTC
CASRGGQFTQETQYF
>TRBV5-4|-|TRBJ2-7|-
TGTGCCAGCAGCTTGAGGGTAGCGGACCTCTCCGAGCAGTACTTC
CASSLRVADLSEQYF
>TRBV24-1|-|TRBJ2-2|-
TGTGCCACCAGTGATTTGGCAACTGACTACACCGGGGAGCTGTTTTTT
CATSDLATDYTGELFF
>TRBV3-1|few|TRBJ1-1|-
TGTGCCAGCAGCCAAGGGGGCCGAGGCACTGAAGCTTTCTTT
CASSQGGRGTEAFF
>TRBV7-8|-|TRBJ1-3|-
TGTGCCAGCAGCTTCGGTGGGGGGGTAGTCTCTGGAAACACCATATATTTT
CASSFGGGVVSGNTIYF
>TRBV30|few|TRBJ2-3|TRBD1
TGTGCCTCAGTGGCACAGGGGCCCGATACGCAGTATTTT
CASVAQGPDTQYF
>TRBV24-1|few|TRBJ2-1|TRBD2
TGTGCCACGGAAGGGACTAGCGGGAGTATTAATGAGCAGTTCTTC
CATEGTSGSINEQFF
>TRBV5-4|-|TRBJ1-2|-
TGTGCCAGCAGCTTTTGGACCGAGTATGGCTACACCTTC
CASSFWTEYGYTF
>TRBV5-4|-|TRBJ1-1|-
TGTGCCAGCAGCTTGGATTGGGGCATGAACACTGAAGCTTTCTTT
CASSLDWGMNTEAFF
>TRBV27|-|TRBJ2-1|TRBD2
TGTGCCAGCAGTCCAACTAGCGGGCCGGGTGCGTTCTTC
CASSPTSGPGAFF
>TRBV20-1|-|TRBJ1-1|-
TGCAGTGCTTACCGACAGTCACTCCTCAACACTGAAGCTTTCTTT
CSAYRQSLLNTEAFF
>TRBV5-1|few|TRBJ2-3|TRBD2
TGCGCCAGCAGCTTCAGCGGGCCGAGCGGGAGTGTGACAGATACGCAGTATTTT
CASSFSGPSGSVTDTQYF